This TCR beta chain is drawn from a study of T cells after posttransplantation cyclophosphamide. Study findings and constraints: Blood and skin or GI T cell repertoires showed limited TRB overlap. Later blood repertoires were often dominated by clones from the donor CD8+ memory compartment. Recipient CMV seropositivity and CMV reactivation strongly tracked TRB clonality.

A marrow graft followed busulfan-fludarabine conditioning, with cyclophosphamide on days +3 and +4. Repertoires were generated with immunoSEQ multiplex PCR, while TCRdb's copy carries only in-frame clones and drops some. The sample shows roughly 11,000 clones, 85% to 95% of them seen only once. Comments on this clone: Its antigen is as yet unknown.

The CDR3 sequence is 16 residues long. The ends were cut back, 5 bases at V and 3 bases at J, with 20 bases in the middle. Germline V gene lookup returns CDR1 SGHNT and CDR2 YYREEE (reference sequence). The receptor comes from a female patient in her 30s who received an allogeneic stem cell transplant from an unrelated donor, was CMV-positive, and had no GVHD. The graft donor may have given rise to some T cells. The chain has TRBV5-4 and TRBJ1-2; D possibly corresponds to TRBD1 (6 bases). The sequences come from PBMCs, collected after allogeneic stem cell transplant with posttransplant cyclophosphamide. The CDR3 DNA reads TGTGCCAGCAGTCTTGGACGCGGGGGGCTGGACTATGGCTACACCTTC. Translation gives CASSLGRGGLDYGYTF.